The entry below describes one TCR beta chain. Authors' analysis steps: Estimated nucleated cell counts came from reference gene primer amplification. The protocol was immunoSEQ multiplex PCR, while the TCRdb copy is restricted to in-frame clones and leaves out a portion. V, J and clone size derive from that table, while D and trimming were established from the DNA sequence. The table records 200,000 to 250,000 clones, approximately 86% of them present only once. The data were obtained in a study of blood T cell repertoires in COVID-19. Study-wide background: Sites across the United States, Italy and Spain contributed samples from acute and convalescent COVID-19.

Grouping used clinical history reported by participants in a survey and questionnaire. The CDR3 sequence is 16 residues long. V lost 6 bases to trimming and J lost 5 bases, with 22 bases between them. Germline-derived CDR1 and CDR2 are LNHDA and SQIVND (reference sequence). Sequences were obtained from PBMCs or T cells enriched from blood (not recorded which). The rearrangement joins TRBV19 to TRBJ2-5; D perhaps matches TRBD1 (5 bases). The origin of this receptor is a woman aged 40 to 55 with acute COVID-19. The CDR3 loop reads CASSAMGNQGRETQYF. CDR3 DNA: TGTGCCAGTAGCGCGATGGGGAATCAGGGAAGGGAGACCCAGTACTTC.